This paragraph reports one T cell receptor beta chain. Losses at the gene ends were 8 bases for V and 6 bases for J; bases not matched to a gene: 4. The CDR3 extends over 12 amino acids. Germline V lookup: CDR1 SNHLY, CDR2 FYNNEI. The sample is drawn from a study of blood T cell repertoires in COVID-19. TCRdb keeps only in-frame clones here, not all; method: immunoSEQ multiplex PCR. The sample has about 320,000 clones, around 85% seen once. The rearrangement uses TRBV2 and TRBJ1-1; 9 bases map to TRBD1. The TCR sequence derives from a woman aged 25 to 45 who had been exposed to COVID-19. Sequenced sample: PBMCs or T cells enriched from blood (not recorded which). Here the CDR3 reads CASSDRGAEAFF. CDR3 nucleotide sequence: TGTGCCAGCTCTGACAGGGGGGCTGAAGCTTTCTTT.